The rows below give T cell receptor beta chains drawn from one sample of a study of chemoradiotherapy in HPV16-positive cancers. Assay used: immunoSEQ multiplex PCR; TCRdb lists only in-frame clones, some missing. In the table there are 3,500 to 5,000 clones, around 84% of which are singletons. The sample consisted of tumor tissue, taken from a patient who underwent chemoradiotherapy. These receptors were taken from a human donor with HPV-associated anogenital cancer. The CDR3 runs from the conserved cysteine through the conserved F or W. D genes are given only for firm matches. Only part of the rows carry a size: once, few, many, or a class if the clone is expanded.

CASSDDAGGVPDEQFF	TGTGCCAGCAGTGACGATGCGGGGGGGGTACCCGATGAGCAGTTCTTC	.	TRBV6-4	TRBJ2-1	TRBD2
CASGYREGLSNQPQHF	TGTGCCAGCGGTTACAGGGAAGGTTTGAGCAATCAGCCCCAGCATTTT	.	TRBV6-5	TRBJ1-5	.
CASSMLAGTNTGELFF	TGTGCCAGTAGTATGCTAGCGGGTACGAACACCGGGGAGCTGTTTTTT	.	TRBV19	TRBJ2-2	TRBD2
CASSERAVSRSPLHF	TGTGCCAGCAGTGAACGGGCAGTAAGCAGGTCACCCCTCCACTTT	.	TRBV2	TRBJ1-6	.
CASSPRLAWSNEQFF	TGTGCCAGCAGCCCGAGACTAGCGTGGTCCAATGAGCAGTTCTTC	.	TRBV11-2	TRBJ2-1	TRBD2
CASSSGTGVSYNEQFF	TGTGCCAGCAGCAGTGGGACAGGGGTCAGCTACAATGAGCAGTTCTTC	.	TRBV7-9	TRBJ2-1	TRBD1
CASSQDRGSYYEQYF	TGTGCCAGCAGCCAAGACCGGGGATCCTATTACGAGCAGTACTTC	.	TRBV4-2	TRBJ2-7	.
CASSRSGSSYNEQFF	TGTGCCAGCAGTCGCAGCGGGAGCTCCTACAATGAGCAGTTCTTC	.	TRBV6-5	TRBJ2-1	TRBD2
CASSLPGLSRQETQYF	TGTGCCAGCAGCCTCCCGGGACTAAGTAGGCAAGAGACCCAGTACTTC	.	TRBV11-2	TRBJ2-5	TRBD2
CAWEKGVSGRPSYTQYF	TGTGCCTGGGAGAAGGGCGTTAGCGGGAGGCCCTCCTATACGCAGTATTTT	.	TRBV30	TRBJ2-3	TRBD2
CATSRDSGEQFF	TGTGCCACCAGCAGAGATTCTGGTGAGCAGTTCTTC	.	TRBV15	TRBJ2-1	.
CAWTSSGTWETQYF	TGTGCCTGGACCTCTAGCGGGACATGGGAGACCCAGTACTTC	.	TRBV30	TRBJ2-5	TRBD2
CASSQNLAGGEQYF	TGTGCCAGCAGCCAAAACCTAGCGGGAGGGGAGCAGTACTTC	.	TRBV14	TRBJ2-7	TRBD2
CASSPQRGGGPGELFF	TGCGCCAGCAGCCCCCAGCGGGGGGGTGGGCCCGGGGAGCTGTTTTTT	.	TRBV4-1	TRBJ2-2	TRBD2
CASSPAKVTSGGAYQETQYF	TGTGCCAGCAGCCCAGCAAAGGTGACTAGCGGGGGGGCATATCAAGAGACCCAGTACTTC	large	TRBV21-1	TRBJ2-5	.
CASRGLEGKETQYF	TGTGCCAGCAGGGGTCTTGAGGGGAAGGAGACCCAGTACTTC	.	TRBV2	TRBJ2-5	.
CASSPGQGITEAFF	TGTGCCAGCAGTCCGGGACAGGGAATCACTGAAGCTTTCTTT	once	TRBV6-1	TRBJ1-1	TRBD1
CAWSDAGPGSYEQYF	TGTGCCTGGAGTGACGCAGGGCCCGGCTCCTACGAGCAGTACTTC	.	TRBV30	TRBJ2-7	.
CASSLGQGFTGELFF	TGTGCCAGCAGCTTAGGGCAGGGTTTTACCGGGGAGCTGTTTTTT	.	TRBV5-6	TRBJ2-2	.
CASSLVGGGTYNEQFF	TGTGCCAGCAGCTTAGTGGGGGGGGGTACCTACAATGAGCAGTTCTTC	.	TRBV7-8	TRBJ2-1	TRBD2
CASSLVRQGAGYEQYF	TGTGCCAGCAGTTTAGTCCGACAGGGAGCAGGCTACGAGCAGTACTTC	few	TRBV28	TRBJ2-7	TRBD1
CASSSTRASDEQYF	TGTGCCAGCTCATCGACACGGGCTTCGGACGAGCAGTACTTC	.	TRBV18	TRBJ2-7	.
CASSPRVGKTGELFF	TGTGCCAGCAGCCCCCGTGTTGGGAAAACCGGGGAGCTGTTTTTT	.	TRBV4-2	TRBJ2-2	.
CASSFRSTGELFF	TGTGCCAGCAGCTTCAGATCCACCGGGGAGCTGTTTTTT	.	TRBV7-3	TRBJ2-2	.
CASSLGTSRYTGELFF	TGCGCCAGCAGCTTGGGGACTAGCCGCTACACCGGGGAGCTGTTTTTT	medium-sized	TRBV5-1	TRBJ2-2	TRBD2
CASRAFPTDGYTF	TGTGCCAGTAGGGCCTTCCCTACGGATGGCTACACCTTC	.	TRBV2	TRBJ1-2	.
CASSEGRGGTGELFF	TGTGCCAGCAGTGAAGGCAGGGGGGGGACCGGGGAGCTGTTTTTT	.	TRBV2	TRBJ2-2	.
CAISDPGTASSYEQYF	TGTGCCATCAGTGATCCGGGAACGGCCTCTTCCTACGAGCAGTACTTC	.	TRBV10-3	TRBJ2-7	.
CASSTGLPTRGDTQYF	TGCGCCAGCAGCACCGGACTCCCCACTAGGGGCGATACGCAGTATTTT	.	TRBV5-1	TRBJ2-3	.
CASRANPIAKNIQYF	TGTGCCAGCAGAGCTAACCCCATAGCCAAAAACATTCAGTACTTC	.	TRBV2	TRBJ2-4	.
CASSLYPQGPQPQHF	TGTGCCAGCAGTTTATACCCACAGGGGCCTCAGCCCCAGCATTTT	.	TRBV27	TRBJ1-5	TRBD1
CASSVVGGVGGYTF	TGTGCCAGCAGCGTAGTGGGGGGGGTTGGTGGCTACACCTTC	.	TRBV9	TRBJ1-2	.
CASSSTGFPGYTF	TGCGCCAGCAGCTCGACAGGGTTTCCTGGCTACACCTTC	.	TRBV5-1	TRBJ1-2	TRBD1
CASSPAGQGLHEQYF	TGTGCCAGCAGCCCTGCGGGACAGGGGCTCCACGAGCAGTACTTC	.	TRBV7-2	TRBJ2-7	TRBD1
CASREQGSYNSPLHF	TGTGCCAGCAGGGAACAGGGATCCTATAATTCACCCCTCCACTTT	.	TRBV2	TRBJ1-6	.
CASSVESYFQYF	TGTGCCAGCAGTGTAGAGAGCTACTTTCAGTACTTC	.	TRBV2	TRBJ2-5	.
CASSSYGTERGTDTQYF	TGTGCCAGCAGCTCCTATGGGACAGAAAGGGGCACAGATACGCAGTATTTT	.	TRBV28	TRBJ2-3	TRBD1
CASSLAPLGRGGETQYF	TGTGCCAGCAGCTTAGCCCCCTTAGGGCGCGGGGGGGAGACCCAGTACTTC	.	TRBV7-2	TRBJ2-5	TRBD2
CASSPSQGRGETQYF	TGTGCCAGCAGTCCTTCACAGGGTAGGGGGGAGACCCAGTACTTC	.	TRBV28	TRBJ2-5	.
CASSPPMGFSGNTIYF	TGTGCCAGCTCACCACCGATGGGATTCTCTGGAAACACCATATATTTT	.	TRBV18	TRBJ1-3	.
CASSANRGSYEQYF	TGTGCCAGCAGTGCTAACCGGGGGAGCTACGAGCAGTACTTC	.	TRBV6-1	TRBJ2-7	.
CAWTRGGEHTGELFF	TGTGCCTGGACCAGGGGCGGAGAACACACCGGGGAGCTGTTTTTT	.	TRBV30	TRBJ2-2	.
CASSNGGGLSPLHF	TGTGCCAGTAGTAATGGAGGGGGCTTATCACCCCTCCACTTT	.	TRBV19	TRBJ1-6	TRBD1
CASSSRGGTEAFF	TGTGCCAGCAGCTCCCGAGGCGGTACTGAAGCTTTCTTT	.	TRBV7-9	TRBJ1-1	.
CAISGDTEAFF	TGTGCCATCAGTGGGGACACTGAAGCTTTCTTT	.	TRBV10-3	TRBJ1-1	.
CSVAAGVTEAFF	TGCAGCGTCGCCGCAGGGGTCACTGAAGCTTTCTTT	.	TRBV29-1	TRBJ1-1	.
CASSLLLAGEEQYF	TGTGCCAGCAGCTTGTTACTAGCGGGAGAAGAGCAGTACTTC	.	TRBV5-4	TRBJ2-7	TRBD2
CASSRQGSNYGYTF	TGTGCCAGCAGCCGACAGGGGTCTAACTATGGCTACACCTTC	.	TRBV5-6	TRBJ1-2	TRBD1